A selection of T cell receptor beta chains follows, all from one sample in a study of cytomegalovirus exposure and HLA in healthy donors. TCRdb's table, derived via immunoSEQ multiplex PCR, lists solely in-frame clones and lacks some. The repertoire holds around 140,000 clones, with around 77% as singletons. Sequenced sample: PBMCs. The receptors derive from a male donor in good health and CMV-seropositive. Both conserved end residues are part of each CDR3. D genes are given only for firm matches. Size is omitted from some rows. Given values are once, few, many or a class for expanded clones.

DNA: TGTGCCTGGAGTGTCTTAAACACCGGGGAGCTGTTTTTT; CDR3: CAWSVLNTGELFF; V: TRBV30; J: TRBJ2-2; size: few; D: -
DNA: TGCGCCAGCAGCTTGTCGGACTCACCTTCCACAGATACGCAGTATTTT; CDR3: CASSLSDSPSTDTQYF; V: TRBV5-1; J: TRBJ2-3; size: -; D: -
DNA: TGTGCCAGCAGTGTTACCCCGGGGGATAGCACAGATACGCAGTATTTT; CDR3: CASSVTPGDSTDTQYF; V: TRBV2; J: TRBJ2-3; size: -; D: -
DNA: TGCGCCAGCACTCCGCTAGCGGGAGGGTACAATGAGCAGTTCTTC; CDR3: CASTPLAGGYNEQFF; V: TRBV5-1; J: TRBJ2-1; size: -; D: TRBD2
DNA: TGTGCCAGCAGTTCTGACAGATTTAACTATGGCTACACCTTC; CDR3: CASSSDRFNYGYTF; V: TRBV27; J: TRBJ1-2; size: -; D: -
DNA: TGCGCCAGCAGCCAAGTCCCGGGGAATCAGCCCCAGCATTTT; CDR3: CASSQVPGNQPQHF; V: TRBV4-1; J: TRBJ1-5; size: -; D: -
DNA: TGTGCCAGCAGGTCCCCAGCGGGAGGAACAGATACGCAGTATTTT; CDR3: CASRSPAGGTDTQYF; V: TRBV28; J: TRBJ2-3; size: -; D: TRBD2
DNA: TGCGCCAGCAGCCAGAAACAGGGGTCAGATACGCAGTATTTT; CDR3: CASSQKQGSDTQYF; V: TRBV5-1; J: TRBJ2-3; size: once; D: TRBD1
DNA: TGCGCCAGCAGCTTGAGGGACAGTAACTATGGCTACACCTTC; CDR3: CASSLRDSNYGYTF; V: TRBV5-1; J: TRBJ1-2; size: -; D: TRBD1
DNA: TGTGCCAGCAGTGACGGACAGGAGGAGGTAGAGACCCAGTACTTC; CDR3: CASSDGQEEVETQYF; V: TRBV2; J: TRBJ2-5; size: -; D: TRBD1
DNA: TGTGCCAGCAGTTCCCACGGACAGATAGGGCTCGAGCAGTACTTC; CDR3: CASSSHGQIGLEQYF; V: TRBV28; J: TRBJ2-7; size: -; D: -
DNA: TGCAGCGTGAGCCTTTGGGGCTCTGAGCAGTTCTTC; CDR3: CSVSLWGSEQFF; V: TRBV29-1; J: TRBJ2-1; size: -; D: -
DNA: TGTGCCAGCAGTTACCCGAGACAGGGCCTGAACTATGGCTACACCTTC; CDR3: CASSYPRQGLNYGYTF; V: TRBV6-6; J: TRBJ1-2; size: -; D: TRBD1
DNA: TGTGCCAGCAGTTTAAAGTTGGGAAAGGGCAGGGGAAATCCTCTAGCCAAAAACATTCAGTACTTC; CDR3: CASSLKLGKGRGNPLAKNIQYF; V: TRBV28; J: TRBJ2-4; size: -; D: -
DNA: TGTGCCAGCAGCTTAGGGACTAGCGGGGGTAACTACAATGAGCAGTTCTTC; CDR3: CASSLGTSGGNYNEQFF; V: TRBV7-9; J: TRBJ2-1; size: -; D: TRBD2
DNA: TGTGCCAGCAGTTTACCCGGACCGATACCGGGATACGAGCAGTACTTC; CDR3: CASSLPGPIPGYEQYF; V: TRBV28; J: TRBJ2-7; size: few; D: -
DNA: TGTGCCAGCACGACAGGGGGCGGAATCTATGGCTACACCTTC; CDR3: CASTTGGGIYGYTF; V: TRBV6-5; J: TRBJ1-2; size: -; D: TRBD1
DNA: TGTGCCAGTAGTACGCTTTCTCGGGGGACCGGGGAGCTGTTTTTT; CDR3: CASSTLSRGTGELFF; V: TRBV19; J: TRBJ2-2; size: -; D: -
DNA: TGTGCCAGCAGTTCACGGTGGGAGGACAGGGGTAACTATGGCTACACCTTC; CDR3: CASSSRWEDRGNYGYTF; V: TRBV28; J: TRBJ1-2; size: -; D: TRBD1
DNA: TGTGCCACCCAAGCAGGGGCCCCGGTTCTCTCTGAGCAGTTCTTC; CDR3: CATQAGAPVLSEQFF; V: TRBV6-5; J: TRBJ2-1; size: -; D: -
DNA: TGTGCCAGCAGCTGGGACAGGGGGGAAGAGACCCAGTACTTC; CDR3: CASSWDRGEETQYF; V: TRBV11-1; J: TRBJ2-5; size: -; D: TRBD1
DNA: TGTGCCAGCAGCTTGGCTAGGGGGGGCCTAGAGACCCAGTACTTC; CDR3: CASSLARGGLETQYF; V: TRBV5-6; J: TRBJ2-5; size: -; D: -
DNA: TGTTCCAGCAGCTTAGGGGGAGCCTACGAGCAGTACTTC; CDR3: CSSSLGGAYEQYF; V: TRBV7-9; J: TRBJ2-7; size: few; D: -
DNA: TGTGCCAGCAGTTACCAGGGACAAGAACCCCAGTACTTC; CDR3: CASSYQGQEPQYF; V: TRBV6-6; J: TRBJ2-4; size: -; D: -